The rows below give T cell receptor beta chains drawn from one sample of a study of Graves' ophthalmopathy and Graves' hyperthyroidism. TCRdb analysed the multiplex PCR reads with MiXCR anew, one entry per CDR3 protein. Among 300,000 to 400,000 distinct CDR3 sequences listed, 17% were seen once. Sequences were obtained from peripheral blood. Source of these receptors: an adult man with Graves' ophthalmopathy. Both conserved end residues are part of each CDR3. A D gene is named only where the DNA matches it firmly. Only some rows state a clone size, as once, few, many or a class for expanded clones.

j_call: TRBJ2-7
d_call: NA
clone_size: many
v_call: TRBV19
cdr3_aa: CASSSDLRGLYEQYF
cdr3_nt: TGTGCCAGTAGTTCCGACCTCAGGGGTCTCTACGAGCAGTACTTC

j_call: TRBJ2-2
d_call: NA
clone_size: many
v_call: TRBV6-2/TRBV6-3
cdr3_aa: CASSYTGTGTGFTGELFF
cdr3_nt: TGTGCCAGCAGTTACACGGGGACCGGGACGGGATTCACCGGGGAGCTGTTTTTT

j_call: TRBJ1-6
d_call: NA
clone_size: many
v_call: TRBV2
cdr3_aa: CASSAGTADNSPLHF
cdr3_nt: TGTGCCAGCAGTGCAGGGACGGCAGATAATTCACCCCTCCACTTT

j_call: TRBJ2-5
d_call: TRBD2
clone_size: NA
v_call: TRBV19
cdr3_aa: CASSTPGLAGGQETQYF
cdr3_nt: TGTGCCAGTAGCACCCCGGGACTAGCGGGAGGACAAGAGACCCAGTACTTC

j_call: TRBJ2-5
d_call: TRBD2
clone_size: NA
v_call: TRBV15
cdr3_aa: CATSREVIGGRAIETQYF
cdr3_nt: TGTGCCACCAGCAGAGAAGTAATTGGCGGGAGGGCCATTGAGACCCAGTACTTC

j_call: TRBJ2-7
d_call: TRBD1
clone_size: many
v_call: TRBV11-2
cdr3_aa: CASSFQGANYEQYF
cdr3_nt: TGTGCCAGCAGCTTTCAGGGGGCGAACTACGAGCAGTACTTC

j_call: TRBJ2-5
d_call: NA
clone_size: NA
v_call: TRBV15
cdr3_aa: CATSRGALRRGQETQYF
cdr3_nt: TGTGCCACCAGCAGAGGTGCCCTAAGACGGGGCCAAGAGACCCAGTACTTC

j_call: TRBJ2-7
d_call: NA
clone_size: NA
v_call: TRBV15
cdr3_aa: CATSREARTSYEQYF
cdr3_nt: TGTGCCACCAGCAGAGAAGCGCGCACCTCCTACGAGCAGTACTTC

j_call: TRBJ1-2
d_call: TRBD1
clone_size: many
v_call: TRBV6-2/TRBV6-3
cdr3_aa: CASSPDRAGGYTF
cdr3_nt: TGTGCCAGCAGTCCGGACAGGGCGGGTGGCTACACCTTC

j_call: TRBJ2-7
d_call: NA
clone_size: NA
v_call: TRBV6-5
cdr3_aa: CASSYSPRLAVYEQYF
cdr3_nt: TGTGCCAGCAGTTACTCGCCCAGGCTAGCCGTTTACGAGCAGTACTTC

j_call: TRBJ1-3
d_call: NA
clone_size: many
v_call: TRBV12-3/TRBV12-4
cdr3_aa: CASLRNSGNTIYF
cdr3_nt: TGTGCCAGCCTCCGGAACTCTGGAAACACCATATATTTT

j_call: TRBJ2-7
d_call: NA
clone_size: many
v_call: TRBV12-3/TRBV12-4
cdr3_aa: CASSLVPGNYEQYF
cdr3_nt: TGTGCCAGCAGTTTAGTGCCGGGTAATTACGAGCAGTACTTC

j_call: TRBJ2-7
d_call: NA
clone_size: many
v_call: TRBV20-1
cdr3_aa: CSARTGSSYEQYF
cdr3_nt: TGCAGTGCTAGAACTGGGAGCTCCTACGAGCAGTACTTC

j_call: TRBJ2-7
d_call: NA
clone_size: many
v_call: TRBV27
cdr3_aa: CASSLGPSGEQYF
cdr3_nt: TGTGCCAGCAGTCTTGGGCCCTCGGGGGAGCAGTACTTC

j_call: TRBJ2-7
d_call: NA
clone_size: many
v_call: TRBV7-2
cdr3_aa: CASSLVATPGNEQYF
cdr3_nt: TGTGCCAGCAGCTTAGTGGCAACTCCGGGGAACGAGCAGTACTTC

j_call: TRBJ2-2
d_call: NA
clone_size: many
v_call: TRBV10-1
cdr3_aa: CASSTSTTGELFF
cdr3_nt: TGCGCCAGCAGCACTAGTACCACCGGGGAGCTGTTTTTT